Ten or more counts support the clone carrying this TCR beta chain. What it recognizes is unknown. Germline V lookup: CDR1 PRHDT, CDR2 FYEKMQ (reference sequence). The CDR3 runs to 17 residues. The junction had 9 bases not matched to a gene; V was cut back by 0 bases and J by 3 bases. MiXCR reprocessed the PCR reads for TCRdb. The table records about 15,000 clones, around 25% of them present only once. These data originate in a study of metastatic and nonmetastatic thyroid tumors. In the study overall: Repertoires were compared across blood and tumor or nodule tissue from malignant and benign thyroid patients.

Study-wide findings and caveats: Patients with malignant thyroid tumors reportedly had significantly higher TCR beta diversity than those with benign nodules, in blood and tumor.

No treatment had been given to any patient before thyroid surgery. Sequencing was performed on adjacent normal tissue. The rearrangement links TRBV13 to TRBJ2-7, with TRBD1 matching 9 bases. The sequence was obtained from a female donor with papillary thyroid cancer or a benign thyroid nodule (not recorded which). Some clones in this sample may be carry-over from other donors' samples. CDR3 loop: CASSLGVTGGKFYEQYF. CDR3 DNA: TGTGCCAGCAGCTTAGGAGTTACAGGGGGCAAGTTCTACGAGCAGTACTTC. The full variable domain, rest sourced from reference TRBV13 and TRBJ2-7, is AAGVIQSPRHLIKEKRETATLKCYPIPRHDTVYWYQQGPGQDPQFLISFYEKMQSDKGSIPDRFSAQQFSDYHSELNMSSLELGDSALYFCASSLGVTGGKFYEQYFGPGTRLTVT.